This entry features one T cell receptor (beta chain) sequence. What it binds is not known. The T cells that were sequenced for TCR beta were CD8+ and CD4+ cells from blood. This entry comes from a study of CD8 T cells in Susac syndrome. RNA totalling about 0.5 to 1 ug underwent reverse transcription with random hexamers. TCRdb independently ran MiXCR on the immunoSEQ multiplex PCR reads; one entry per CDR3 protein. The sample lists around 170,000 distinct CDR3 sequences, nearly 97% occurring once. Whole-study findings and limits: The CD4+ T cell repertoires in Susac syndrome did not show any clonal expansion.

Trimming stripped 2 bases from V and 8 bases from J, with 13 bases between. Germline V gene data show CDR1 as DFQATT and CDR2 as SNEGSKA (reference sequence). The CDR3 totals 13 residues. The genes are TRBV20-1 and TRBJ2-4; D ambiguous. The receptor was isolated from a human donor with Susac syndrome. The sequencing input was CD4+ T cells from PBMCs. The CDR3 DNA reads TGCAGTGCTAGATGGGGTGATAGGCACATTCAGTACTTC. Amino acid sequence: CSARWGDRHIQYF.